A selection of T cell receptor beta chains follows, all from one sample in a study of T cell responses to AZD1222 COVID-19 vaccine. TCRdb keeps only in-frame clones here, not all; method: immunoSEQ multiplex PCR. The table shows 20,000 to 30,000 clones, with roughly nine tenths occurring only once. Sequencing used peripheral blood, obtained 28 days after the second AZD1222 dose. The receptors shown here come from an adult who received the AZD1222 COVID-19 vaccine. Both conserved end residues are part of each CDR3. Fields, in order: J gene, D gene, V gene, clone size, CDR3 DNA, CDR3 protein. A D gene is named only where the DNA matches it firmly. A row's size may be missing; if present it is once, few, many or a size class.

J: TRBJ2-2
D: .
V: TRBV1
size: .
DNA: TGCACCAGCAGCCTGACACGGCACTACACCGGGGAGCTGTTTTTT
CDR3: CTSSLTRHYTGELFF

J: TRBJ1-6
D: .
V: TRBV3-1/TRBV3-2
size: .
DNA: TGTGCCAGCAGCCTTGGGCGTCATTTGGATAATTCACCCCTCCACTTT
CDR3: CASSLGRHLDNSPLHF

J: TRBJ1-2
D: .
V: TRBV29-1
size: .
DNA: TGCAGCGTTCTCCAGGGGGGCTACACCTTC
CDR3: CSVLQGGYTF

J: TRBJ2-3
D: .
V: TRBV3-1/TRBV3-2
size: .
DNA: TGTGCCAGCAGCCAATTCAGGGTAGGCGATACGCAGTATTTT
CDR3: CASSQFRVGDTQYF

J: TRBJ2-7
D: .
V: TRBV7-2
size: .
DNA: TGTGCCAGCAGTCGCTTCGGCCTCGCCTACGAGCAGTACTTC
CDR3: CASSRFGLAYEQYF

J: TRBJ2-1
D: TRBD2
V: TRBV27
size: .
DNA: TGTGCCAGCAGTACTCGGACTAGCCACAAAAATGAGCAGTTCTTC
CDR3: CASSTRTSHKNEQFF

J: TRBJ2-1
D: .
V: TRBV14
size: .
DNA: TGTGCCAGCAGCCAGGGCGGTCGGATTGAGCAGTTCTTC
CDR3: CASSQGGRIEQFF

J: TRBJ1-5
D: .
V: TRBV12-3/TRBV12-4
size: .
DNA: TGTGCCAGCAGCCTAGGGGAGGCTCAGCCCCAGCATTTT
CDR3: CASSLGEAQPQHF

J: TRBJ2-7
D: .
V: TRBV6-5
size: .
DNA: TGTGCCAGCAAAACTCCCCGGGCAGGGTTCTACGAGCAGTACTTC
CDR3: CASKTPRAGFYEQYF

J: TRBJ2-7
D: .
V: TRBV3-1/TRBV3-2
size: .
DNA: TGTGCCAGCAGCCTAAACCGGGACACCGAGCAGTACTTC
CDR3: CASSLNRDTEQYF

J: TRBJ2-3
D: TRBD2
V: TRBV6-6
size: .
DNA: TGTGCCAGCAGTTACCCGGGGGGAAAGGATACGCAGTATTTT
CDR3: CASSYPGGKDTQYF

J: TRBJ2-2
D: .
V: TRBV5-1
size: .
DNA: TGCGCCAGCAGCTCTCAGGGACCCGGGAACACCGGGGAGCTGTTTTTT
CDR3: CASSSQGPGNTGELFF

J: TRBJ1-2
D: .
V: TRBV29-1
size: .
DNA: TGCAGCATAACTGTGGGGGGCTATGGCTACACCTTC
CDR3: CSITVGGYGYTF

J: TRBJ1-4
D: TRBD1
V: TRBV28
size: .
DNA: TGTGCCACAACCTACTCCGGGACAGGGGGCCAACTGTTTTTT
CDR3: CATTYSGTGGQLFF

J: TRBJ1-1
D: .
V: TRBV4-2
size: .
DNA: TGTGCCAGCAGCCAAGCGTCGGGGGACACTGAAGCTTTCTTT
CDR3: CASSQASGDTEAFF

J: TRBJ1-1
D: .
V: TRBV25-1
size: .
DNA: TGTGCCAGCAGTCTGCGGGGATTCACTGAAGCTTTCTTT
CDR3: CASSLRGFTEAFF

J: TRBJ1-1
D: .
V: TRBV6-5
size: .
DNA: TGTGCCAGCAATCCAGCCCTGAACACTGAAGCTTTCTTT
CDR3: CASNPALNTEAFF

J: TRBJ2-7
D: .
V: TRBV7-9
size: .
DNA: TGTGCCAGCAGCTTATTCTACAGGGTAGAAGGCGAGCAGTACTTC
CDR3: CASSLFYRVEGEQYF

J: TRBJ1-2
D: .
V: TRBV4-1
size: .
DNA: TGCGCCAGCAGGCCCGGGACGGGCTTAGACTATGGCTACACCTTC
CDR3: CASRPGTGLDYGYTF

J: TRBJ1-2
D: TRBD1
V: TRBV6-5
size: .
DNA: TGTGCCAGCAGTCGCCAGAGACAGGGGGCCGGTGGCTACACCTTC
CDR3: CASSRQRQGAGGYTF

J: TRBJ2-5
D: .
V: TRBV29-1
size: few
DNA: TGCAGGGTGGGAGGTGCCCAAGAGACCCAGTACTTC
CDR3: CRVGGAQETQYF

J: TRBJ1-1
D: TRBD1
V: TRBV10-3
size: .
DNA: TGTGCCATCAGTGAGGGACAGGGGGTCACTGAAGCTTTCTTT
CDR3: CAISEGQGVTEAFF

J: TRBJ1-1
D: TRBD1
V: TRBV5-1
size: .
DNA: TGCGCCAGCAGCTTGGGACAGGGTATGGGGACTGAAGCTTTCTTT
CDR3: CASSLGQGMGTEAFF

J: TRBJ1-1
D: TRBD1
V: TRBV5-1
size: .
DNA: TGCGCCAGCAGCTTCTCACAGGGGGTCACTGAAGCTTTCTTT
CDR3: CASSFSQGVTEAFF

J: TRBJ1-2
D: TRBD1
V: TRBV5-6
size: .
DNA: TGTGCCAGCAGCGTTAGGACAGGGTATAACTATGGCTACACCTTC
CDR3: CASSVRTGYNYGYTF

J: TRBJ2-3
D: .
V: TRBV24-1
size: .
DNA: TGTGCCACCAGTGAACCTCGTGGGGACACACCTCCAGATACGCAGTATTTT
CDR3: CATSEPRGDTPPDTQYF

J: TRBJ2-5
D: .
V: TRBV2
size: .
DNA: TGTGCCAGCAGTATGGAGGAGACCCAGTACTTC
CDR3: CASSMEETQYF

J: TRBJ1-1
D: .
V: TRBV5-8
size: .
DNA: TGTGCCAGCAGGAAACTACAGGAGCACACTGAAGCTTTCTTT
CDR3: CASRKLQEHTEAFF

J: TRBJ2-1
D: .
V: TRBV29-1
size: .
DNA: TGCAGCGGAAAACGGGACGGCGTAGGTAATGAGCAGTTCTTC
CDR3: CSGKRDGVGNEQFF

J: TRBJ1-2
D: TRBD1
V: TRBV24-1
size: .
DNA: TGTGCCACCAGTGATCAGGGGGATGGCTACACCTTC
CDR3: CATSDQGDGYTF

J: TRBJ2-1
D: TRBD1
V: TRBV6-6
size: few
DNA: TGTGCCAGCAGTCCCCGCCGTCGACAGGGGACTTACAATGAGCAGTTCTTC
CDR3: CASSPRRRQGTYNEQFF

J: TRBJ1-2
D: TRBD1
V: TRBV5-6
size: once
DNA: TGTGCCAGCAGCGACCGACAGGGCTATGGCTACACCTTC
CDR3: CASSDRQGYGYTF

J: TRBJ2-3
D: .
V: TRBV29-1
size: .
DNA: TGCAGCGTTGTGGGGCAGACCATGGACGCAGATACGCAGTATTTT
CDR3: CSVVGQTMDADTQYF

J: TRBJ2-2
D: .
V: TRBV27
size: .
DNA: TGTGCCAGCGGACCTTGGGGCGAAGGGAACACCGGGGAGCTGTTTTTT
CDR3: CASGPWGEGNTGELFF

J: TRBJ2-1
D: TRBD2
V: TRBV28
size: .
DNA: TGTGCCAGCAGTTCCCCCCTAGCGGTCCCCTACAATGAGCAGTTCTTC
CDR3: CASSSPLAVPYNEQFF

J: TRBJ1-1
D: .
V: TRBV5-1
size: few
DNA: TGCGCCAGCAGCGGGCAGGGAGGAACTGAAGCTTTCTTT
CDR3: CASSGQGGTEAFF

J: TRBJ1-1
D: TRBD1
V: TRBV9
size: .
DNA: TGTGCCAGCAGCGGACAGGGCGGCGAAGCTTTCTTT
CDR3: CASSGQGGEAFF

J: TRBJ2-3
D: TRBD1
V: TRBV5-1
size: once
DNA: TGCGCCAGCAGCCTGGGGACAGGGGGCACAGATACGCAGTATTTT
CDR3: CASSLGTGGTDTQYF

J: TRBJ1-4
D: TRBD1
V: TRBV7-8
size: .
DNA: TGTGCCAGCAGCTTAGGTCTGGGGACAGGGGGCCTTGTAAAACTGTTTTTT
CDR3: CASSLGLGTGGLVKLFF

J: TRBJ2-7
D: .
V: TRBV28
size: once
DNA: TGTGCCAGCAGTTTGACAGGCGGGCGGTGGGACGAGCAGTACTTC
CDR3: CASSLTGGRWDEQYF